This T cell receptor (beta chain) came from a study of T cells in Graves' hyperthyroidism and ophthalmopathy. Using RNA transcripts as the source, TCR beta CDR3 regions were amplified. HTBI primers were the set used in a first-round RT-PCR of the TCR CDR3. Each CDR3 protein gets one entry after TCRdb re-called the multiplex PCR reads with MiXCR. Of 94,000 or so distinct CDR3 sequences listed, around 50% are singletons. Notes on this clonotype: Its antigen is still unknown.

Study-wide findings and caveats: A model of 13 V-J features distinguished ophthalmopathy from stable hyperthyroidism.

This CDR3 region has 16 residues. The J segment lost 1 base and the V segment lost 1 base, leaving 6 bases of the junction unmatched. The germline V gene encodes CDR1 SGHVS and CDR2 FQNEAQ. The receptor's source is a woman between 40 and 50 years old with Graves' hyperthyroidism. V usage is TRBV7-8 and J usage is TRBJ1-1; the match to TRBD1 covers 7 bases. The material sequenced was blood. The CDR3, as DNA: TGTGCCAGCAGCTTAGTGGGGGGGACAGCGAACACTGAAGCTTTCTTT. Amino acids: CASSLVGGTANTEAFF.